The 8 T cell receptor beta chains reported below all come from one sample, sequenced in a study of OX40 agonist ivuxolimab in advanced cancers. Here immunoSEQ multiplex PCR was the method, and the copy in TCRdb shows in-frame clones only, minus some. Found here are roughly 90,000 clones, around 90% of them singletons; the top ten hold 0.3% to 0.4%. Here the sequenced sample was CD4+ or CD8+ T cells sorted from blood, taken in a trial of the OX40 agonist ivuxolimab. These receptor sequences come from an adult with an advanced solid tumor such as melanoma, head and neck, liver or kidney cancer.

This CDR3 is CASSLNLASGANVLTF. For the CDR3, the DNA is TGTGCCAGCAGCTTAAATTTGGCCTCTGGGGCCAACGTCCTGACTTTC. This chain connects TRBV7-3 to TRBJ2-6; no firm D call. Per the germline V gene, CDR1 is SGHTA and CDR2 is FQGTGA. The V end was cut by 1 base, the J end by 0 bases, with 7 bases between. This CDR3 has 16 residues.

This clone was detected only once. The rearrangement uses TRBV2 and TRBJ2-7; possibly TRBD1 for D (6 bases). V lost 7 bases and J 4 bases, leaving 14 bases between the germline ends. There are 13 residues in the CDR3. Per germline, CDR1 SNHLY and CDR2 FYNNEI. Here the CDR3 DNA reads TGTGCCAGCAATCGGGACACTGGTTACGAGCAGTACTTC. Encoded protein: CASNRDTGYEQYF.

This chain connects TRBV11-2 to TRBJ2-3, with 8 nucleotides matching TRBD2. Germline V lookup: CDR1 SGHAT, CDR2 FQNNGV. There are 15 residues in the CDR3. J was trimmed by 4 bases and V by 8 bases; bases with no gene match: 11. The CDR3 bases are TGTGCCAGCGGCCGAGTTAGCGGGAACCCAGATACGCAGTATTTT. Its translation: CASGRVSGNPDTQYF. Looking up the rest from reference TRBV11-2 and TRBJ2-3 gives the full variable domain: EAGVAQSPRYKIIEKRQSVAFWCNPISGHATLYWYQQILGQGPKLLIQFQNNGVVDDSQLPKDRFSAERLKGVDSTLKIQPAKLEDSAVYLCASGRVSGNPDTQYFGPGTRLTVL.

The chain joins TRBV9 to TRBJ2-7, with TRBD2 identical over 13 bases. Germline V lookup: CDR1 SGDLS, CDR2 YYNGEE. V dropped 5 bases and J dropped 5; count of bases not matched to a gene: 4. The CDR3 is 14 amino acids. Here the CDR3 reads CASSRGLAGDEQYF. The CDR3 DNA reads TGTGCCAGCAGTCGAGGACTAGCGGGAGACGAGCAGTACTTC.

The J gene is TRBJ2-5, the V gene TRBV2; TRBD1 aligns across 7 bases. The length of the CDR3 is 14 residues. The V gene end was trimmed by 5 bases and the J gene end by 3 bases; junction bases not matched to a gene: 6. Germline CDR1 SNHLY, CDR2 FYNNEI. CDR3 in DNA: TGTGCCAGCAGTTACTTGACAGGGAAAGAGACCCAGTACTTC. It codes for CASSYLTGKETQYF. Based on the CDR3 plus reference TRBV2 and TRBJ2-5, the full variable domain is EPEVTQTPSHQVTQMGQEVILRCVPISNHLYFYWYRQILGQKVEFLVSFYNNEISEKSEIFDDQFSVERPDGSNFTLKIRSTKLEDSAMYFCASSYLTGKETQYFGPGTRLLVL.

The chain joins TRBV6-5 to TRBJ1-2; D unclear. Trimming removed 6 bases from V and 2 bases from J, with 10 bases in between. Germline V CDR1 and CDR2: MNHEY, SVGAGI. This CDR3 has 13 amino acids. CDR3 in DNA: TGTGCCAGCAGGCGGGGAGCGAACTATGGCTACACCTTC. It specifies CASRRGANYGYTF.

The V and J genes are TRBV4-3 and TRBJ1-1, with TRBD1 identical over 8 bases. The CDR3 totals 15 residues. With 4 bases clipped from V and 5 bases from J, the junction kept 9 bases outside the gene matches. Germline V gives CDR1 LGHNA, CDR2 YSLEER. DNA of the CDR3: TGCGCCAGCAGCCCGACCCCAGGGGGCTGGACTGAAGCTTTCTTT. Translating it yields CASSPTPGGWTEAFF.

The V gene is TRBV7-2, the J gene TRBJ2-7, with 7 bases lining up with TRBD1. CDR1 is SGHTA, CDR2 FQGNSA, per germline. The V and J ends lost 1 base and 1 base, in that order; junction bases with no gene match: 4. The CDR3 extends over 15 amino acids. Here the CDR3 DNA reads TGTGCCAGCAGCTTAGTCGGGACAGAATCCTACGAGCAGTACTTC. Its protein product is CASSLVGTESYEQYF. Full variable domain (outside the CDR3, taken from reference TRBV7-2 and TRBJ2-7): GAGVSQSPSNKVTEKGKDVELRCDPISGHTALYWYRQSLGQGLEFLIYFQGNSAPDKSGLPSDRFSAERTGGSVSTLTIQRTQQEDSAVYLCASSLVGTESYEQYFGPGTRLTVT.